This TCR beta chain appears in the sequencing data of a study of T cell responses to AZD1222 COVID-19 vaccine. Clones were read by immunoSEQ multiplex PCR, and TCRdb kept only the in-frame ones, dropping some. In the table there are roughly 120,000 clones, roughly 86% of which are singletons. The CDR3 is 17 amino acids. Germline V gene lookup returns CDR1 SGDLS and CDR2 YYNGEE. The trim removed 0 bases at V and 6 bases at J, leaving 7 bases unmatched. The clonotype comes from an adult who received the AZD1222 COVID-19 vaccine. The rearrangement links TRBV9 to TRBJ2-1; 12 bases agree with TRBD2. The sequencing used peripheral blood, collected 28 days after the second AZD1222 dose. CDR3: CASSVVASGGAGNEQFF. The CDR3 DNA is TGTGCCAGCAGCGTAGTGGCTAGCGGGGGGGCCGGCAATGAGCAGTTCTTC. The full variable domain, its missing parts supplied by reference TRBV9 and TRBJ2-1, is DSGVTQTPKHLITATGQRVTLRCSPRSGDLSVYWYQQSLDQGLQFLIQYYNGEERAKGNILERFSAQQFPDLHSELNLSSLELGDSALYFCASSVVASGGAGNEQFFGPGTRLTVL.